Sequencing of this T cell receptor (beta chain) was carried out in a study of blood T cell repertoires in COVID-19. Study overall: Samples taken during acute and convalescent COVID-19 were collected in the United States, Italy and Spain. The analysed material was cDNA or gDNA that came from T cells, B-cell-depleted T cells, or PBMCs.

In the source study's methods: Quantification of nucleated cells was approximated via reference gene primer amplification. Only in-frame clones appear in the TCRdb table, and some are missing; sequencing was by immunoSEQ multiplex PCR. From that table come the V and J calls and clone size; the DNA was used to work out D and trimming. The sample lists about 200,000 clones, around 80% occurring once. Germline CDR1 and CDR2: SGHVS and FQNEAQ. The length of the CDR3 is 13 residues. Unmatched junction bases numbered 4, after V lost 5 bases and J lost 3 bases. The sample was peripheral blood. The TCR sequence derives from a human donor in a cohort sampled during active COVID-19. This sequence joins TRBV7-8 and TRBJ2-7, with TRBD1 identical over 7 bases. CDR3 nucleotide sequence: TGTGCCAGCAGCATAAGGGACAGCTACGAGCAGTACTTC. Translation: CASSIRDSYEQYF. Full variable domain (rest looked up from reference TRBV7-8 and TRBJ2-7): GAGVSQSPRYKVAKRGQDVALRCDPISGHVSLFWYQQALGQGPEFLTYFQNEAQLDKSGLPSDRFFAERPEGSVSTLKIQRTQQEDSAVYLCASSIRDSYEQYFGPGTRLTVT.